This TCR beta chain derives from a study of T cell repertoires in cytomegalovirus infection. This clonotype occurred a few times. The antigen remains undetermined. TCRdb passed the reads through MiXCR, listing each CDR3 protein once. The sample yields about 55,000 distinct CDR3 sequences, 20% seen once. Looked up from germline, CDR1 is LNHDA and CDR2 is SQIVND (reference sequence). The CDR3 runs 16 residues. V shed 3 bases and J 0 bases; nucleotides not matched to a gene: 4. Study-level points and caveats: Frequencies of public TCR beta families were cumulated, and this identified carriers of CMV plus the relevant HLA. In two of eight donors, the top clonotype was HLA-C-restricted CMV-specific.

The receptor was derived from a human donor in good health (CMV status not recorded). Some clones in this sample may be carry-over from other donors' samples. The chain couples TRBV19 to TRBJ2-1; 8 positions agree with TRBD2. The starting material was CD8+ T cells from cultured PBMCs, obtained from culture after CMV antigen stimulation. The CDR3, as DNA: TGTGCCAGTAGTATCCCCCTAGCGGGCTCCTACAATGAGCAGTTCTTC. Protein: CASSIPLAGSYNEQFF. The whole variable domain, remainder taken from reference TRBV19 and TRBJ2-1, is DGGITQSPKYLFRKEGQNVTLSCEQNLNHDAMYWYRQDPGQGLRLIYYSQIVNDFQKGDIAEGYSVSREKKESFPLTVTSAQKNPTAFYLCASSIPLAGSYNEQFFGPGTRLTVL.